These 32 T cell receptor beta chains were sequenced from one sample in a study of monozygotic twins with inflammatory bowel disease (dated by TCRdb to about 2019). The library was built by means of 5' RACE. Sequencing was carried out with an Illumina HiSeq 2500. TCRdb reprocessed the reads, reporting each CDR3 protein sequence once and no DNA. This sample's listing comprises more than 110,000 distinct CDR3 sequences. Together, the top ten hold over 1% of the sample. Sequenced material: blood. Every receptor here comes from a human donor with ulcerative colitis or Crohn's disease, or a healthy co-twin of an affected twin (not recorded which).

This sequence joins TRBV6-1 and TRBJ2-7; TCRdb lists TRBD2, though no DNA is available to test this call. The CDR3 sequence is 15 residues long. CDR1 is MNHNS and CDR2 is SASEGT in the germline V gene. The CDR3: CASSRLAGSSYEQYF.

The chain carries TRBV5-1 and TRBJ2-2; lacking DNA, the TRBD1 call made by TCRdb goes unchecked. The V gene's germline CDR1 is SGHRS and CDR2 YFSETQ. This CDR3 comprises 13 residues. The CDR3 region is CASSSQEIGELFF.

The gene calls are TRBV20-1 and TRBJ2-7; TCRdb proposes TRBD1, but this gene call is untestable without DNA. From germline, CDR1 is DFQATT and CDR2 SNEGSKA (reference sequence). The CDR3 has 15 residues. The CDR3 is CSVRPRVRGPYEQYF.

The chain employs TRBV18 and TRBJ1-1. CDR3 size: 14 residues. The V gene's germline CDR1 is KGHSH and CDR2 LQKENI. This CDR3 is CASSPRQKDTEAFF. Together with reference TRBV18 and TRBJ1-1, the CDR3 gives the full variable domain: NAGVMQNPRHLVRRRGQEARLRCSPMKGHSHVYWYRQLPEEGLKFMVYLQKENIIDESGMPKERFSAEFPKEGPSILRIQQVVRGDSAAYFCASSPRQKDTEAFFGQGTRLTVV.

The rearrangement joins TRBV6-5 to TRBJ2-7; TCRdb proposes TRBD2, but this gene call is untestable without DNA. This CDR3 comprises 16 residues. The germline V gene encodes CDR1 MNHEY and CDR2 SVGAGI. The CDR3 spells CASSYSPAGDVYEQYF.

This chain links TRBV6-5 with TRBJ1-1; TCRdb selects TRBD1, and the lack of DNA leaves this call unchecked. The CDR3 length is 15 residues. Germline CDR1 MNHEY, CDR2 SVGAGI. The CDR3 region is CASSYPGALNTEAFF.

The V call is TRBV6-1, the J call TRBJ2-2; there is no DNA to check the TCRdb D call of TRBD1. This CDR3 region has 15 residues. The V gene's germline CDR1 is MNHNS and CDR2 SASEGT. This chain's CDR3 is CASSRDTTNTGELFF.

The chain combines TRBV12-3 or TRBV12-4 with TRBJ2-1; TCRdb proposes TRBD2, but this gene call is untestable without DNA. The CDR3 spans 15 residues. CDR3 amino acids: CASSRTSGSVNEQFF.

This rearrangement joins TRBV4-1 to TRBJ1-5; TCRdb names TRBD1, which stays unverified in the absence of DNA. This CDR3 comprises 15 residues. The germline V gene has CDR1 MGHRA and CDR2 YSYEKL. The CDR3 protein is CASSLDLSGNQPQHF.

This CDR3 is CASSPREGSYQETQYF. V gene TRBV5-1 combines with J gene TRBJ2-5; the TRBD1 assignment by TCRdb is unverifiable without DNA. Germline CDR1 reads SGHRS; CDR2 reads YFSETQ. CDR3 length equals 16 residues.

This chain's CDR3 is CASSPTMRGLVADTQYF. This chain links TRBV14 with TRBJ2-3; the D gene TCRdb calls, TRBD2, cannot be checked with no DNA. Germline CDR1 reads SGHDN; CDR2 reads FVKESK. CDR3 size: 17 residues. The full variable domain, in which reference TRBV14 and TRBJ2-3 provide the parts outside the CDR3, is EAGVTQFPSHSVIEKGQTVTLRCDPISGHDNLYWYRRVMGKEIKFLLHFVKESKQDESGMPNNRFLAERTGGTYSTLKVQPAELEDSGVYFCASSPTMRGLVADTQYFGPGTRLTVL.

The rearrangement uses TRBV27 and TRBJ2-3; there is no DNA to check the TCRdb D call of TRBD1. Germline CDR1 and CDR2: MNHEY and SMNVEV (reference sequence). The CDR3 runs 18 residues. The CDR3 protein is CASSFWGGGAGMTDTQYF.

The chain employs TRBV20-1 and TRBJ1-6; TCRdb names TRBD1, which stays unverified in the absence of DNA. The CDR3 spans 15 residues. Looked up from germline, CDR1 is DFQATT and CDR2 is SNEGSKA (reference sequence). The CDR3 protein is CSARDGQGNNSPLHF.

The chain's CDR3 is CASSYKRQINSPLHF. The chain carries TRBV6-5 and TRBJ1-6; TCRdb's D call, TRBD1, is unchecked because there is no DNA. Germline CDR1 and CDR2: MNHEY and SVGAGI. The CDR3 is 15 residues long.

The CDR3 region is CASSFKFVAYNEQFF. The chain couples TRBV3-1 to TRBJ2-1. In germline, CDR1 is LGHDT, CDR2 YNNKEL (reference sequence). The CDR3 loop spans 15 amino acids.

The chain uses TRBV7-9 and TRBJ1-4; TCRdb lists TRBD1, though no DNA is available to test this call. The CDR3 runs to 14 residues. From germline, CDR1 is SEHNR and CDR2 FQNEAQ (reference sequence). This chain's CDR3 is CASSSPAGVEKLFF.

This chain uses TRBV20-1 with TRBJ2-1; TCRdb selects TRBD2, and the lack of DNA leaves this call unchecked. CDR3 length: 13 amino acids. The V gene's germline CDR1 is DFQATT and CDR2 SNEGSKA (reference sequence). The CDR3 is CSAIQAGVNEQFF.

The CDR3 is CASSSPGGGSTDTQYF. J is TRBJ2-3 and V is TRBV13; the TCRdb D gene call, TRBD1, has no DNA to confirm it. The CDR3 spans 16 residues. CDR1 and CDR2 (germline): PRHDT, FYEKMQ (reference sequence). Looking up the rest from reference TRBV13 and TRBJ2-3 gives the full variable domain: AAGVIQSPRHLIKEKRETATLKCYPIPRHDTVYWYQQGPGQDPQFLISFYEKMQSDKGSIPDRFSAQQFSDYHSELNMSSLELGDSALYFCASSSPGGGSTDTQYFGPGTRLTVL.

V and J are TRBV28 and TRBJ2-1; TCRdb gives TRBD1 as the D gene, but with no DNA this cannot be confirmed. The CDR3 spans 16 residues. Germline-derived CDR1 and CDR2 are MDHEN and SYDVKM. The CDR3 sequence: CASSLTGQSSYNEQFF.

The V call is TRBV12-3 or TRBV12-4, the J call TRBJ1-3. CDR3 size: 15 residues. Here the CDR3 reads CASSLRSGSGNTIYF.

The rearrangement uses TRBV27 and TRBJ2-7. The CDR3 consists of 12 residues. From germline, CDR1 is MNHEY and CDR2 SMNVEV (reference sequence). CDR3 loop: CASSLYGYEQYF.

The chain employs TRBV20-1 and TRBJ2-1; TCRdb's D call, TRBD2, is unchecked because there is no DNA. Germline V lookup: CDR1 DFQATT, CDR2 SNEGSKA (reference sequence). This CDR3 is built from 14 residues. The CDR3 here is CSASLAGGFNEQFF.

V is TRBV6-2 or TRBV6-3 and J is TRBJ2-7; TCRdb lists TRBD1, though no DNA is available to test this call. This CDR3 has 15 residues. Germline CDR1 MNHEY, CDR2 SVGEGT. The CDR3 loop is CASWRRTGSSYEQYF.

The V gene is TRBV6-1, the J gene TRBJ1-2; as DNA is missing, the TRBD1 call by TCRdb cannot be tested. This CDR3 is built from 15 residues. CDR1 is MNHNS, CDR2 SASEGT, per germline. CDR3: CASSPSGGTGGGYTF.

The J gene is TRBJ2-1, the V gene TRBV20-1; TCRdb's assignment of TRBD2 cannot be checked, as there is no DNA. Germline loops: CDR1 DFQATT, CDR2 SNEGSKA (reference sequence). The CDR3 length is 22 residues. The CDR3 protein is CSARPIPTSGSKLGKYYNEQFF.

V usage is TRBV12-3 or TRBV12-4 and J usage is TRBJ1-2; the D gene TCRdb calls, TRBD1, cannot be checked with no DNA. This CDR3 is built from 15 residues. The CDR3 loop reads CASSPREAPGGGYTF.

CDR3 protein: CASRGLTGSLTDTQYF. V gene TRBV5-1 combines with J gene TRBJ2-3; TCRdb indicates TRBD1, and absent DNA this call remains unverified. CDR1 and CDR2 (germline): SGHRS, YFSETQ. The CDR3 loop spans 16 amino acids.

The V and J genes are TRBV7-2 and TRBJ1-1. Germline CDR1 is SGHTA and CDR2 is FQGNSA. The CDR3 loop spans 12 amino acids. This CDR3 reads CASAFSNTEAFF. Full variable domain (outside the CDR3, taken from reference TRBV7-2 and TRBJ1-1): GAGVSQSPSNKVTEKGKDVELRCDPISGHTALYWYRQSLGQGLEFLIYFQGNSAPDKSGLPSDRFSAERTGGSVSTLTIQRTQQEDSAVYLCASAFSNTEAFFGQGTRLTVV.

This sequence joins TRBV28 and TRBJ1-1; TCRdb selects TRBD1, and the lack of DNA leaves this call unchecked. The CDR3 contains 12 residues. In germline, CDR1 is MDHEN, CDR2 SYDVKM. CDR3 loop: CASSSPVTEAFF.

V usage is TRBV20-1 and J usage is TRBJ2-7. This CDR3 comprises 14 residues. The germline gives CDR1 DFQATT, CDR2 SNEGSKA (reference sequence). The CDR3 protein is CSAEGPGSSYEQYF.

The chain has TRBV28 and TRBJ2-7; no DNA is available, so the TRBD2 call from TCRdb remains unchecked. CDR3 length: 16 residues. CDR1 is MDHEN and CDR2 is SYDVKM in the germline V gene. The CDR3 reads CASSWKGLPKTYEQYF.

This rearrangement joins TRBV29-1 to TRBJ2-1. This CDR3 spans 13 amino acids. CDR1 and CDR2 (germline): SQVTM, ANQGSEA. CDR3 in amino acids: CSVRVGSYDEQFF.